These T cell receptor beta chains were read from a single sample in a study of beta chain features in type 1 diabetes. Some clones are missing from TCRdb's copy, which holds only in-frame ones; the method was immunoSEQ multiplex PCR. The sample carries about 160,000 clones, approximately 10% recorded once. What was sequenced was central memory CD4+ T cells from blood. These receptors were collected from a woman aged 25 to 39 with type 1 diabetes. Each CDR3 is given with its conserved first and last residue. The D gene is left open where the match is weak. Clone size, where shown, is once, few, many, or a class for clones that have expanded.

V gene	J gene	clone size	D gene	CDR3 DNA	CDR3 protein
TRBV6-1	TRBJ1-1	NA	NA	TGTGCCAGCAGTGACAGGGGGAACACTGAAGCTTTCTTT	CASSDRGNTEAFF
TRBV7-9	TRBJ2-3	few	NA	TGTGCCAGCAGCTTAGCTGTGGGCCGAAACACAGATACGCAGTATTTT	CASSLAVGRNTDTQYF
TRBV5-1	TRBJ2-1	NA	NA	TGCGCCAGCAGCTTGTCTAATGAGCAGTTCTTC	CASSLSNEQFF
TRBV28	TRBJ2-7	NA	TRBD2	TGTGCCAGCATCAGAGGTGGGACTAGCACCTACGAGCAGTACTTC	CASIRGGTSTYEQYF
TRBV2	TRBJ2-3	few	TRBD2	TGTGCCAGCAGAGGCGGGAGCCGCACAGATACGCAGTATTTT	CASRGGSRTDTQYF
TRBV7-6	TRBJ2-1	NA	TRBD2	TGTGCCAGCAGCTTCACTAGCGGTTACAATGAGCAGTTCTTC	CASSFTSGYNEQFF
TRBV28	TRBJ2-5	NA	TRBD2	TGTGCCAGCAGACCCGTAGCGGGAGGCGAGACCCAGTACTTC	CASRPVAGGETQYF
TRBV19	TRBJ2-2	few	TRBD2	TGTGCCAGTAGGATATACGGGACTAGGGATACCGGGGAGCTGTTTTTT	CASRIYGTRDTGELFF
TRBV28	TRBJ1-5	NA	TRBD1	TGTGCCGCAGGGGACAGGGTCAATCAGCCCCAGCATTTT	CAAGDRVNQPQHF
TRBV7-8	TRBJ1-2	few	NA	TGTGCCAGCAGCTTGGGAGGTCTAAAAGGCTACACCTTC	CASSLGGLKGYTF
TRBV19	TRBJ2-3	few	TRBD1	TGTGCCAGTAGTATCATAGGGACAGCTAGCACAGATACGCAGTATTTT	CASSIIGTASTDTQYF
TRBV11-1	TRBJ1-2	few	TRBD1	TGTGCCAGCAGCTGGGACAGGACGAACTATGGCTACACCTTC	CASSWDRTNYGYTF
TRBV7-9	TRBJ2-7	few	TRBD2	TGTGCCAGCAGCTTAGTCGGTAGCGGGGGTTCGTACGAGCAGTACTTC	CASSLVGSGGSYEQYF
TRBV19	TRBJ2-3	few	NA	TGTGCCAGTAGTCTTGACAGATCCACAGATACGCAGTATTTT	CASSLDRSTDTQYF
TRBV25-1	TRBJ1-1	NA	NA	TGTGCCAGCAGTGACCGGGCAGGGCTCTATGAAGCTTTCTTT	CASSDRAGLYEAFF
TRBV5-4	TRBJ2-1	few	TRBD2	TGTGCCAGCAGCTCGGCGGGACTAGCGGACAATGAGCAGTTCTTC	CASSSAGLADNEQFF
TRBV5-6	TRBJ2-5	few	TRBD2	TGTGCCAGCAGCTCTGGGGGACTAGCAGACCAAGAGACCCAGTACTTC	CASSSGGLADQETQYF
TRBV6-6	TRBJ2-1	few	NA	TGTGCCAGCAGCCCTTACAATGAGCAGTTCTTC	CASSPYNEQFF
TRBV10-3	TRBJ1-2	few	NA	TGTGCCATCAGTCCGGACAGCGTGTATGGCTACACCTTC	CAISPDSVYGYTF
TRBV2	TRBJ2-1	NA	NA	TGTGCCAGCACCGGCCGGGCGGAGGTCAATGAGCAGTTCTTC	CASTGRAEVNEQFF
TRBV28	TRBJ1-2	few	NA	TGTGCCAGCACGGTGGCGGACTATGGCTACACCTTC	CASTVADYGYTF
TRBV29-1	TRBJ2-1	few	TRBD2	TGCAGCGTTGCCGGGACTACTAATGGCAATGAGCAGTTCTTC	CSVAGTTNGNEQFF
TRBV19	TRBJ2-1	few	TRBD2	TGTGCCAGTACCCCGGGACTAGCCTACAATGAGCAGTTCTTC	CASTPGLAYNEQFF
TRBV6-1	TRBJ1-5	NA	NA	TGTGCCAGCAGTGAATGGAGGGATCAGCCCCAGCATTTT	CASSEWRDQPQHF
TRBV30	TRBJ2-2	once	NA	TGTGCCTGGAGTGTAACTAGTTCCGGGGAGCTGTTTTTT	CAWSVTSSGELFF
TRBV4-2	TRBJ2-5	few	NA	TGTGCCAGCAGCCAAAACCCGACAGTCCTCCAAGAGACCCAGTACTTC	CASSQNPTVLQETQYF
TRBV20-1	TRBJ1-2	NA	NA	TGCAGTGCCCAACAGGGTGACGGCTACACCTTC	CSAQQGDGYTF
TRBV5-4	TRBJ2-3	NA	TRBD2	TGTGCCAGCAGCCCGGTCGGGACTAGCGGGATGAATACGCAGTATTTT	CASSPVGTSGMNTQYF
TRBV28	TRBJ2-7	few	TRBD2	TGTGCCAGCAGATTAGCGGGAAACTCCTACGAGCAGTACTTC	CASRLAGNSYEQYF
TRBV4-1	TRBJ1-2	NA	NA	TGCGCCAGCACCCCGGGAAGTGGAGACTATGGCTACACCTTC	CASTPGSGDYGYTF
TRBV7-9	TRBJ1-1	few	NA	TGTGCCACCATGGGGGAGGTTACTGAAGCTTTCTTT	CATMGEVTEAFF
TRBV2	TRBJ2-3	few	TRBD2	TGTGCCAGCAGTGACCTTCGCGGGGGAATAGATACGCAGTATTTT	CASSDLRGGIDTQYF
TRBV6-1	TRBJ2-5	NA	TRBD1	TGTGCCAGCAGTGAAATCTGGGACAGACAAGAGACCCAGTACTTC	CASSEIWDRQETQYF
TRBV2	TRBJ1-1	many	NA	TGTGCCAGCAGCAGGGGTACCACTGAAGCTTTCTTT	CASSRGTTEAFF
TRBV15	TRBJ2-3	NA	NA	TGTGCCACCAGCATACGCAGGGGAGTGAGCACAGATACGCAGTATTTT	CATSIRRGVSTDTQYF
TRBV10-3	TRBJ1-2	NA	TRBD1	TGTGCCATCAGTGACCACACAGGGGTGGGTCGGGCCTACACCTTC	CAISDHTGVGRAYTF
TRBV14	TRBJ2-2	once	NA	TGTGCCAGCAGCCTTCGGAGGGCCGGGGAGCTGTTTTTT	CASSLRRAGELFF
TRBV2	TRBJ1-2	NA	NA	TGTGCCAGCAGTGATGTTTGGGGAGACTATGGCTACACCTTC	CASSDVWGDYGYTF
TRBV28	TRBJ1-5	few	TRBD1	TGTGCCAGCAGTTTATGGGATGGCAGGGGGCTTTTAAGCAATCAGCCCCAGCATTTT	CASSLWDGRGLLSNQPQHF